The entry below describes one TCR beta chain. Its antigen is undetermined. This sample was taken from a study of T cell responses to AZD1222 COVID-19 vaccine. V lost 3 bases, J lost 6 bases, and 8 bases stayed unmatched. This CDR3 contains 15 residues. Germline CDR1 KGHSH, CDR2 LQKENI. Sequencing used immunoSEQ multiplex PCR; TCRdb keeps in-frame clones, though not all of them. The sample holds under 150,000 clones, 90% seen once. Study-level findings and limits: Spike-specific TCR breadth and depth rose after two AZD1222 doses. Vaccine-related CD4 TCRs covered spike, predominating at 160-218 and 743-854.

V gene TRBV18 combines with J gene TRBJ1-2, with 9 bases that match TRBD1. This clonotype was obtained from an adult in good health. The sequencing here drew on peripheral blood, taken on day 0 of AZD1222 vaccination. CDR3: CASSPYRDRVNGYTF. CDR3 coding DNA: TGTGCCAGCTCACCGTACCGGGACAGGGTAAATGGCTACACCTTC.